The next 19 T cell receptor beta chains were all read from a single sample in a study of cytomegalovirus exposure and HLA in healthy donors. The PCR made use of 60 Vbeta and 13 Jbeta primers. This table comes from immunoSEQ multiplex PCR, and its TCRdb copy is limited to in-frame clones, with some not included. The table includes 250,000 to 350,000 clones, 85% to 90% detected once. The sequenced sample was PBMCs. The receptors originated from a woman between 18 and 29 years old in good health and CMV-seronegative.

The CDR3 loop reads CASTKLAGLTYNEQFF. DNA for the CDR3: TGCGCCAGCACCAAACTAGCGGGGCTCACCTACAATGAGCAGTTCTTC. V is TRBV4-1 and J is TRBJ2-1, with 10 bases matching TRBD2. This CDR3 is 16 amino acids long. Trimming at V came to 7 bases and at J to 2 bases, leaving 8 bases not matched to a gene. The germline V gene has CDR1 MGHRA and CDR2 YSYEKL.

This chain connects TRBV7-8 to TRBJ1-3; the D gene is possibly TRBD1 (5 bases). The CDR3 sequence is 15 residues long. The V and J ends lost 1 base and 0 bases respectively, with 7 bases between them. Per germline, CDR1 SGHVS and CDR2 FQNEAQ. CDR3 in amino acids: CASSLDTGSGNTIYF. CDR3 nucleotides: TGTGCCAGCAGCTTAGACACAGGCTCTGGAAACACCATATATTTT.

The CDR3 DNA follows: TGCAGCGTTGAGGCCAGGAAGTATGGCTACACCTTC. Its protein is CSVEARKYGYTF. The chain couples TRBV29-1 to TRBJ1-2; unclear D gene. The germline V gene encodes CDR1 SQVTM and CDR2 ANQGSEA. The CDR3 has 12 amino acids. V was shortened by 3 bases and J by 5 bases, with 10 bases between the two germline ends.

The genes are TRBV29-1 and TRBJ2-7; 8 bases match TRBD2. The CDR3 consists of 15 residues. With 4 bases clipped from V and 2 bases from J, the junction kept 10 bases outside the gene matches. The V gene's germline CDR1 is SQVTM and CDR2 ANQGSEA. The CDR3 here is CSVATRLASTYEQYF. In DNA, the CDR3 is TGCAGCGTTGCGACACGACTAGCGTCTACCTACGAGCAGTACTTC.

The chain combines TRBV29-1 with TRBJ1-1; 7 bases map to TRBD1. V lost 4 bases, J lost 2 bases, and 7 bases stayed unmatched. The V gene's germline CDR1 is SQVTM and CDR2 ANQGSEA. CDR3 length equals 14 residues. CDR3 bases: TGCAGCGTTGCGGGACAGCTAACTAACACTGAAGCTTTCTTT. Residues: CSVAGQLTNTEAFF. Using reference TRBV29-1 and TRBJ1-1 for the parts outside the CDR3, the full variable domain is SAVISQKPSRDICQRGTSLTIQCQVDSQVTMMFWYRQQPGQSLTLIATANQGSEATYESGFVIDKFPISRPNLTFSTLTVSNMSPEDSSIYLCSVAGQLTNTEAFFGQGTRLTVV.

This clone was counted once. The V and J genes are TRBV2 and TRBJ1-6; 8 bases align to TRBD1. The CDR3 consists of 18 residues. After removal of 1 base from V and 9 bases from J, the junction contained 14 bases not matched to a gene. Germline V lookup: CDR1 SNHLY, CDR2 FYNNEI. The CDR3 loop is CASSEGLGMTGEGSPLHF. In DNA form, the CDR3 reads TGTGCCAGCAGTGAAGGTCTGGGAATGACAGGGGAAGGTTCACCCCTCCACTTT.

The chain combines TRBV2 with TRBJ1-1; D not certain. The germline V and J ends were trimmed by 3 bases and 0 bases, with 8 bases remaining between them. Per germline, CDR1 SNHLY and CDR2 FYNNEI. The CDR3 consists of 14 residues. The CDR3 DNA is TGTGCCAGCAGTGACAGCGCCATGAACACTGAAGCTTTCTTT. This translates into CASSDSAMNTEAFF.

The CDR3 loop is CASKTGDTGELFF. CDR3 bases: TGTGCCAGTAAGACAGGGGATACCGGGGAGCTGTTTTTT. The chain recombines TRBV6-5 with TRBJ2-2; TRBD1 matches at 8 bases. J was trimmed by 5 bases and V by 9 bases; bases with no gene match: 5. In germline, CDR1 is MNHEY, CDR2 SVGAGI. The CDR3 loop spans 13 amino acids.

V usage is TRBV29-1 and J usage is TRBJ1-2, with 7 nucleotides matching TRBD1. The CDR3 spans 14 residues. The trim removed 0 bases at V and 6 bases at J, leaving 7 bases unmatched. Germline lookup yields CDR1 SQVTM and CDR2 ANQGSEA. The CDR3, as DNA: TGCAGCGTTGAAGATCGAGGGGGCGGGGATGGCTACACCTTC. Translation gives CSVEDRGGGDGYTF.

The V call is TRBV6-6, the J call TRBJ2-1, with D hard to call. The CDR3 consists of 12 residues. From germline, CDR1 is MNHNY and CDR2 SVGAGI (reference sequence). Trimming removed 4 bases at V and 9 bases at J, with 10 bases between. The CDR3 DNA follows: TGTGCCAGCAGTTTACCGAACTTTGAGCAGTTCTTC. This gives the protein CASSLPNFEQFF.

V and J are TRBV5-1 and TRBJ1-1; TRBD1 might be the D (5 bases). With 6 bases removed from V and 4 bases from J, the gap between germline ends came to 16 bases. The germline CDR1 and CDR2 sequences are SGHRS and YFSETQ. This CDR3 spans 14 amino acids. The CDR3 region is CASNLGGSTTEAFF. In DNA form, the CDR3 reads TGCGCCAGCAACCTGGGGGGGTCGACCACTGAAGCTTTCTTT.

The chain links TRBV2 to TRBJ2-1; TRBD2 matches 11 bases. This CDR3 is built from 15 residues. V shed 6 bases and J 4 bases; nucleotides not matched to a gene: 5. Germline loops: CDR1 SNHLY, CDR2 FYNNEI. The DNA of the CDR3 is TGTGCCAGCAGCGCTACTAGCGGGGGATACAATGAGCAGTTCTTC. Its protein product is CASSATSGGYNEQFF.

The V gene is TRBV2, the J gene TRBJ1-6; 9 bases are a match to TRBD1. Trimming took 4 bases from V and 9 from J; bases not matched to a gene: 4. Germline lookup yields CDR1 SNHLY and CDR2 FYNNEI. CDR3 length: 14 residues. CDR3 loop: CASSVGTGSSPLHF. The DNA of the CDR3 is TGTGCCAGCAGTGTGGGGACAGGGTCTTCACCCCTCCACTTT.

The chain links TRBV9 to TRBJ1-1, with 9 positions matching TRBD1. CDR1 is SGDLS and CDR2 is YYNGEE in the germline V gene. The junction had 26 bases not matched to a gene; V was cut back by 4 bases and J by 1 base. CDR3 length: 22 amino acids. The CDR3 region has the DNA TGTGCCAGCAGCCTCAACCCGCGGACACAGGGGGCTACACATGGGGAGAACACTGAAGCTTTCTTT. Translated: CASSLNPRTQGATHGENTEAFF. Using reference TRBV9 and TRBJ1-1 for the parts outside the CDR3, the full variable domain is DSGVTQTPKHLITATGQRVTLRCSPRSGDLSVYWYQQSLDQGLQFLIQYYNGEERAKGNILERFSAQQFPDLHSELNLSSLELGDSALYFCASSLNPRTQGATHGENTEAFFGQGTRLTVV.

V is TRBV4-2 and J is TRBJ2-1; 14 positions match TRBD2. After removal of 0 bases from V and 8 bases from J, the junction contained 9 bases not matched to a gene. Germline CDR1 reads LGHNA; CDR2 reads YNFKEQ. The CDR3 is 18 residues long. CDR3 coding DNA: TGTGCCAGCAGCCAAGACCTGAGACTAGCGGGGGGGCCCGATGAGCAGTTCTTC. Translation: CASSQDLRLAGGPDEQFF.

The chain is built from TRBV11-2 and TRBJ1-6; possibly TRBD1 for D (6 bases). Trimming stripped 1 base from V and 8 bases from J, with 6 bases between. CDR3 length: 13 amino acids. Looked up from germline, CDR1 is SGHAT and CDR2 is FQNNGV. CDR3 nucleotides: TGTGCCAGCAGCTTAGGGACAGATTCACCCCTCCACTTT. This sequence encodes CASSLGTDSPLHF.

The chain has TRBV9 and TRBJ1-2; D is possibly TRBD1 (5 bases). Germline V lookup: CDR1 SGDLS, CDR2 YYNGEE. The CDR3 is 15 residues long. V gave up 3 bases and J gave up 0 bases, with 12 bases separating them. CDR3 nucleotide sequence: TGTGCCAGCAGCGGGCGGGGCTCTCCTAACTATGGCTACACCTTC. Amino acid sequence: CASSGRGSPNYGYTF.

This clone appeared once. Other DNA sequences of this sample code for an identical CDR3. The chain uses TRBV7-3 and TRBJ2-1; TRBD1 agrees at 11 bases. Germline CDR1 SGHTA, CDR2 FQGTGA. The CDR3 is made up of 16 amino acids. The V gene end was trimmed by 4 bases and the J gene end by 6 bases; junction bases not matched to a gene: 8. CDR3: CASSSWPGQGVNEQFF. The CDR3 nucleotides are TGTGCCAGCAGCTCCTGGCCGGGACAGGGGGTCAATGAGCAGTTCTTC.

The gene calls are TRBV15 and TRBJ2-7, with 7 positions matching TRBD1. V gave up 5 bases and J gave up 0 bases; unmatched junction bases: 4. The CDR3 is made up of 14 amino acids. Germline-derived CDR1 and CDR2 are LNHNV and YYDKDF (reference sequence). The CDR3 DNA reads as TGTGCCACCAGCCCAGGGGGTTCCTCCTACGAGCAGTACTTC. It codes for CATSPGGSSYEQYF.